Described below is a single T cell receptor beta chain sequence and its context. It has no known antigen specificity. Base quality data are lacking; no much larger clone is found one base away. V and J are truncated by 0 bases and 0 bases respectively, leaving an intervening sequence of 14 bases. According to the germline V gene, CDR1 reads SGHTA and CDR2 reads FQGTGA. The CDR3, cysteine through phenylalanine, is 17 amino acids long. Left in the record is the CDR3 DNA by itself, 51 bases read in frame from the first base. Receptor libraries were prepared by the immunoSEQ multiplex PCR assay. The source is immuneACCESS, and TCRdb retained only in-frame sequences with V and J called. Part of the clones is not carried over; for the studies checked, unresolved V genes explain less than half of this, and the remainder is unexplained. This sample holds 35,000 to 55,000 clones; 85% to 95% were observed only once. Clones ranked in the top ten supply roughly 3.8% of the sample.

This entry is derived from a study of T cell changes during pregnancy in multiple sclerosis (dated by TCRdb to the late 2010s). Background for the entire study: The study looked at changes in the T cell repertoire across pregnancy in women with multiple sclerosis.

The sequence joins TRBV7-3 to TRBJ1-1; tentative D gene TRBD1, with 6 bases matching. Sequencing used CD8+ T cells from peripheral blood mononuclear cells, obtained after pregnancy. This TCR came from a female donor with multiple sclerosis, enrolled in a pregnancy study. Here the CDR3 is given as CASSLTSGGAMNTEAFF. The nucleotide sequence reads as follows: TGTGCCAGCAGCTTAACTAGCGGGGGCGCCATGAACACTGAAGCTTTCTTT. When the CDR3 is completed using the reference TRBV7-3 and TRBJ1-1 genes on either side, the full variable domain is GAGVSQTPSNKVTEKGKYVELRCDPISGHTALYWYRQSLGQGPEFLIYFQGTGAADDSGLPNDRFFAVRPEGSVSTLKIQRTERGDSAVYLCASSLTSGGAMNTEAFFGQGTRLTVV.